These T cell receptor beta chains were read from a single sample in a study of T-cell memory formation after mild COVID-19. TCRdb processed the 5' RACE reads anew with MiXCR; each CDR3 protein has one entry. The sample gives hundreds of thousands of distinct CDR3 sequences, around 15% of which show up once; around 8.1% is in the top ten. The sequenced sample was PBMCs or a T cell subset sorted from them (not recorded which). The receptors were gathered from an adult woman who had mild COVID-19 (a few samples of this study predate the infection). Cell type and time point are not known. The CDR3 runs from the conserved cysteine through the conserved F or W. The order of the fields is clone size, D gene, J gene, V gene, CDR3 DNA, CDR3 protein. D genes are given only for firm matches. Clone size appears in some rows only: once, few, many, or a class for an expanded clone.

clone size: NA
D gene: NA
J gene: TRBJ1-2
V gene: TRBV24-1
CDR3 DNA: TGTGCCACCAGCTCGGGATCTTCCAACTCCTACTTC
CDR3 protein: CATSSGSSNSYF

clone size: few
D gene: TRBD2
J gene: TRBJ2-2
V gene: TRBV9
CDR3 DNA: TGTGCCAGCAGCCCGAGCCCTAGCGGGAGTGGGACCGGGGAGCTGTTTTTT
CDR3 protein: CASSPSPSGSGTGELFF

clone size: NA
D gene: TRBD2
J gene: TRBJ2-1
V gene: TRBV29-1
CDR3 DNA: TGCAGCGCATCCGGGACTAGCGGCCTCTACAATGAGCAGTTCTTC
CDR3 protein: CSASGTSGLYNEQFF

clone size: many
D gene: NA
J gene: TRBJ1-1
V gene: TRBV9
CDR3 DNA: TGTGCCAGCAGCGTAGGTGGCCGGAACACTGAAGCTTTCTTT
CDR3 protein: CASSVGGRNTEAFF

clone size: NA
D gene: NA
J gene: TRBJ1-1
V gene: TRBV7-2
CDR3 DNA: TGTGCCAGCAGCCCCACCCACAGTATGAACACTGAAGCTTTCTTT
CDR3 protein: CASSPTHSMNTEAFF

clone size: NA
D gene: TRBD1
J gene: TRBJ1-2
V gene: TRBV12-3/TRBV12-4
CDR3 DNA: TGTGCCAGCACCCGGACAGGGGGCTTTCATGGCTACACCTTC
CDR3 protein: CASTRTGGFHGYTF

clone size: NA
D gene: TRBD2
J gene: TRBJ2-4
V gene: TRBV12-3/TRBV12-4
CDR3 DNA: TGTGCCAGCAGCTACGGACTAGCGGACAAAAACATTCAGTACTTC
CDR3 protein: CASSYGLADKNIQYF

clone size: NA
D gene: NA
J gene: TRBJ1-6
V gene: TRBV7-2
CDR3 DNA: TGTGCCAGCAGTACGGAGGGCCGGAATTCACCCCTCCACTTT
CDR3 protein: CASSTEGRNSPLHF

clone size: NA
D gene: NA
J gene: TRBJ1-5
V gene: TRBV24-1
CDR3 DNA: TGTGCCACCAGTGACCAGAATCAGCCCCAGCATTTT
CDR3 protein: CATSDQNQPQHF

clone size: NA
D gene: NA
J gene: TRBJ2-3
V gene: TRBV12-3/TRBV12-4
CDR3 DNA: TGTGCCAGCAGTTTAGACCAGGGCACAGATACGCAGTATTTT
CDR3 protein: CASSLDQGTDTQYF

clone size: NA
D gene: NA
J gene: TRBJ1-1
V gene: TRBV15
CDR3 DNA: TGTGCCACCAGCAGAGATCGGCGGGGTTTAGCGGGGACAAAGAACACTGAAGCTTTCTTT
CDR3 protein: CATSRDRRGLAGTKNTEAFF

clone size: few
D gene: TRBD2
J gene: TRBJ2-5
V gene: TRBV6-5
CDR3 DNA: TGTGCCAGCAGTTACGGGAGGCGGGAGGGGACCCAGTACTTC
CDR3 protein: CASSYGRREGTQYF

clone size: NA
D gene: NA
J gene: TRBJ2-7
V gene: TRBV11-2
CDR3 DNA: TGTGCCAGCAGCTCCGCCGGGACCAACTACGAGCAGTACTTC
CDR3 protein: CASSSAGTNYEQYF

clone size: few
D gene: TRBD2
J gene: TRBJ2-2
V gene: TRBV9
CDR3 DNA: TGTGCCAGCAGCCCCGGACTAGCGGGGCCCTCACCCGGGGAGCTGTTTTTT
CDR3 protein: CASSPGLAGPSPGELFF

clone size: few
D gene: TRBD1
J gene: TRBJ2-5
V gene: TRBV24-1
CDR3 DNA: TGTGCCACCAGTGACGTACAGGGGAAAGAGACCCAGTACTTC
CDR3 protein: CATSDVQGKETQYF

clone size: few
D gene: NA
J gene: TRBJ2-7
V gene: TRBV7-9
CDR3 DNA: TGTGCCAGCAGCTTGATGGGCCCTCAGGGCGAGCAGTACTTC
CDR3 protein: CASSLMGPQGEQYF

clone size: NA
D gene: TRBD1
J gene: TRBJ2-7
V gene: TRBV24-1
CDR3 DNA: TGTGCCACCAGTGATTTGGACATAGATGAGGACAGGGCCTACGAGCAGTACTTC
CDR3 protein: CATSDLDIDEDRAYEQYF

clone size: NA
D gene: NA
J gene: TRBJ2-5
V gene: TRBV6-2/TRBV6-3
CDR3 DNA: TGTGCCAGCAGTTATGCCGCAGGAGCACAAGAGACCCAGTACTTC
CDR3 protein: CASSYAAGAQETQYF

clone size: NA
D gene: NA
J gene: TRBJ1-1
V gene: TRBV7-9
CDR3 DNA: TGTGCCAGCAATGCGGGAGGCACTGAAGCTTTCTTT
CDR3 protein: CASNAGGTEAFF

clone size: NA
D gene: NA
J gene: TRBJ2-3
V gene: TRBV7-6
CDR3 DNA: TGTGCCAGCAGCCCGAGTGTATCGGGCCTAACTAGCACAGATACGCAGTATTTT
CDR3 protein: CASSPSVSGLTSTDTQYF

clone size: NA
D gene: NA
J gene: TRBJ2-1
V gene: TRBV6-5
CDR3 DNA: TGTGCCAGCAGTCCCGGGACACTAGAAAGGAATGAGCAGTTCTTC
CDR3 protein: CASSPGTLERNEQFF

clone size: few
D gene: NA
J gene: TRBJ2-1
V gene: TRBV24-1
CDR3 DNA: TGTGCCACCAGTGCCCCAGGGTACAATGAGCAGTTCTTC
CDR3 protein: CATSAPGYNEQFF

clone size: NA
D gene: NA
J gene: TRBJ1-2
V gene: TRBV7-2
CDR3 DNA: TGTGCCAGCAGCGTCCCGACGACAGGCAGCTATGGCTACACCTTC
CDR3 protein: CASSVPTTGSYGYTF

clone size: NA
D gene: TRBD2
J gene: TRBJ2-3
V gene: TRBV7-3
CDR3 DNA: TGTGCCAGCAGCCGTGCTAGCGGGGGGGTCACAGATACGCAGTATTTT
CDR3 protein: CASSRASGGVTDTQYF

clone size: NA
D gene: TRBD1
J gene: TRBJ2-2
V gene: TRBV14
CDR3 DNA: TGTGCCAGCAGCCAATGGGACAGGGGGATCGGGGAGCTGTTTTTT
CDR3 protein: CASSQWDRGIGELFF

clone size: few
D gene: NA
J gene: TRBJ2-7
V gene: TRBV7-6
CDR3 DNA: TGTGCCAGCAGCCCGCCTGAGTCGGAGGAAAAGCAGTACTTC
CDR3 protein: CASSPPESEEKQYF

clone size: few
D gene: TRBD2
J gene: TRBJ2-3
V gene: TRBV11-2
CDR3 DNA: TGTGCCAGCAGCTTAGTCGGTGGAGCGGGGGAAACAGATACGCAGTATTTT
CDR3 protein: CASSLVGGAGETDTQYF

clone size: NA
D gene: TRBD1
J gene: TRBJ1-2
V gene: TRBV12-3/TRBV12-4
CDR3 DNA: TGTGCCAGCAGTTTAGCGGGACAGGGCAGGAGGGGCTACACCTTC
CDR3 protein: CASSLAGQGRRGYTF

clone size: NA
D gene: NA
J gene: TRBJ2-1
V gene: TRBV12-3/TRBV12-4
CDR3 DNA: TGTGCCAGCAGTTTCGCCGGGGGGCCCGACAATGAGCAGTTCTTC
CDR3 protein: CASSFAGGPDNEQFF

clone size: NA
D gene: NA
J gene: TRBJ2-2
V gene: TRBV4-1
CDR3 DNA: TGCGCCAGCAGCCAAGGCTGGGGAGTTTCGAGCACCGGGGAGCTGTTTTTT
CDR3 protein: CASSQGWGVSSTGELFF

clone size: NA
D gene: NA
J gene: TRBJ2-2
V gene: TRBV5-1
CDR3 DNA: TGCGCCAGCTCCGGACAGGGGGAGCTGTTTTTT
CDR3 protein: CASSGQGELFF

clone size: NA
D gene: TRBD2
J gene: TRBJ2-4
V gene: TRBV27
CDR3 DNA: TGTGCCAGCAGTCGTCGAGGGACTAGCGGAGCCAAAAACATTCAGTACTTC
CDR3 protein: CASSRRGTSGAKNIQYF

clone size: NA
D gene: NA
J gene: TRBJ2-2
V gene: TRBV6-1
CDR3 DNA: TGTGCCAGCGGCGCAGTTGGCACCGGGGAGCTGTTTTTT
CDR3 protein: CASGAVGTGELFF

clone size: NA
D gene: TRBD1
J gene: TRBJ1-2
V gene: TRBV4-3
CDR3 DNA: TGCGCCAGCAGCGATCGACAGGGGGTGGACTATGGCTACACCTTC
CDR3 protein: CASSDRQGVDYGYTF

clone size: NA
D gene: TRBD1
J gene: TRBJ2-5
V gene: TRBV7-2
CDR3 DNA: TGTGCCAGCAGCCAGGGACAGGAGGAGACCCAGTACTTC
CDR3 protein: CASSQGQEETQYF

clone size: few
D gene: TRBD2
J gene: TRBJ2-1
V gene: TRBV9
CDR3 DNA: TGTGCCAGCAGCGCCGCTAGCGGGGGGGGCGATGAGCAGTTCTTC
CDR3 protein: CASSAASGGGDEQFF

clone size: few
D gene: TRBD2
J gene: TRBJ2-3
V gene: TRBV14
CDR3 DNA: TGTGCCAGCAGCCGCTGGGGGGGAGAAACGCAGTATTTT
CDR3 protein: CASSRWGGETQYF

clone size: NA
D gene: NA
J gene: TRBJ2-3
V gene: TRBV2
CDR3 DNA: TGTGCCAGCAGTGTAGGGCTCCAGGGGGATACGCAGTATTTT
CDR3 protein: CASSVGLQGDTQYF

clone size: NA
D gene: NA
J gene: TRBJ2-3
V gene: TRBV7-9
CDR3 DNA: TGTGCCAGCAGGGTCGGGTCAGCTACAGATACGCAGTATTTT
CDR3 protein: CASRVGSATDTQYF

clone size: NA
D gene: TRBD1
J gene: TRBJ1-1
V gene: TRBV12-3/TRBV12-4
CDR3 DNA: TGTGCCAGCAGTTTAACCCGAACCGGGACAGTAAACACTGAAGCTTTCTTT
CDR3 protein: CASSLTRTGTVNTEAFF

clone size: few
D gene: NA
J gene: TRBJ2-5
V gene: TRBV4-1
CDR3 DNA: TGCGCCAGCAGCCAAGATATGGGCCAAGAGACCCAGTACTTC
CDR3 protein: CASSQDMGQETQYF

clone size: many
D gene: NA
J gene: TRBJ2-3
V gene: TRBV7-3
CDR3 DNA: TGTGCCAGCAGCACCGGTGGGAACACAGATACGCAGTATTTT
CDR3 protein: CASSTGGNTDTQYF

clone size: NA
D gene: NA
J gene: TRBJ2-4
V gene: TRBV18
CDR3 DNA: TGTGCCAGCTCGGGCGCGACAGAAAACATTCAGTACTTC
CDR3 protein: CASSGATENIQYF

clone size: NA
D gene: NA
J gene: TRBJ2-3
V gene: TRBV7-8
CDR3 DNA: TGTGCCAGCAGCCTTCCGCCAGGGGTCTTCAAAGCAGGCACAGATACGCAGTATTTT
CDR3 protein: CASSLPPGVFKAGTDTQYF

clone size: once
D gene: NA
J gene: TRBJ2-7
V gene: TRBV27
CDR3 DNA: TGTGCCAGCAGTTTTGGTTCGACATTTAATCCCTACGAGCAGTACTTC
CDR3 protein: CASSFGSTFNPYEQYF

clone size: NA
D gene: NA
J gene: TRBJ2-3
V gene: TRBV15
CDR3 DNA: TGTGCCACCAGCAGTCAAGCAGGGGTAAATACGCAGTATTTT
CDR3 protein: CATSSQAGVNTQYF

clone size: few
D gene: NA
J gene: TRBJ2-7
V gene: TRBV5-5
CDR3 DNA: TGTGCCAGCAGCATAATCCAGGGGTCAGTCTACGAGCAGTACTTC
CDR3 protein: CASSIIQGSVYEQYF

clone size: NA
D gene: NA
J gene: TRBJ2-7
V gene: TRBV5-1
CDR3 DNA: TGCGCCAGCAGACCCACGGCAGGTGGCTCCTACGAGCAGTACTTC
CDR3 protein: CASRPTAGGSYEQYF

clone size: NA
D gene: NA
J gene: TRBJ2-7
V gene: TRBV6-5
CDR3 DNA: TGTGCCAGCAGGTCGACAGGAGGATACGAGCAGTACTTC
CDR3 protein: CASRSTGGYEQYF

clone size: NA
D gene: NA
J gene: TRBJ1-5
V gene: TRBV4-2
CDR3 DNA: TGTGCCAGCAGCCAACGGGGAAGCAATCAGCCCCAGCATTTT
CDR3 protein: CASSQRGSNQPQHF

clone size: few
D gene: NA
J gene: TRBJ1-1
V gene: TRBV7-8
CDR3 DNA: TGTGCCAGCAGCACAACGGTGAACACTGAAGCTTTCTTT
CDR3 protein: CASSTTVNTEAFF

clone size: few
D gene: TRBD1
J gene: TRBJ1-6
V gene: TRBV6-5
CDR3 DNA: TGTGCCAGCAGTTACGGGGGACAGGGTAATTCACCCCTCCACTTT
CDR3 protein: CASSYGGQGNSPLHF

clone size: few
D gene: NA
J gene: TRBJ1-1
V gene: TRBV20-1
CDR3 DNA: TGCAGTGCTAGAGACCTTCGGGGGCTCAGCACTGAAGCTTTCTTT
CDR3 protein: CSARDLRGLSTEAFF

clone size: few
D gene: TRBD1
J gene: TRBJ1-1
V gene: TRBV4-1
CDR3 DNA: TGCGCCAGCAGCCAAGCCCAGGGGGACACTGAAGCTTTCTTT
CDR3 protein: CASSQAQGDTEAFF

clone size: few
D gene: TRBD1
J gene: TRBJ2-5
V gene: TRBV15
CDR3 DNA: TGTGCCACCAGCAGAGATCGAGACAGGGCACAAGAGACCCAGTACTTC
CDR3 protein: CATSRDRDRAQETQYF

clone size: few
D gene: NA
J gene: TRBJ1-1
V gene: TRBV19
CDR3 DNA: TGTGCCAGTAGTAAAATCACGGGAAGCTACACTGAAGCTTTCTTT
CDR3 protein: CASSKITGSYTEAFF

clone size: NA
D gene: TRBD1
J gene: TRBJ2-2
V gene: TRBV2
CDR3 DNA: TGTGCCAGCAGGCTCGACAGGGGCACCGGGGAGCTGTTTTTT
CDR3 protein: CASRLDRGTGELFF

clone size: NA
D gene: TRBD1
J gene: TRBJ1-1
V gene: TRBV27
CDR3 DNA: TGTGCCAGCGGACTACAGGGGGCGAACACTGAAGCTTTCTTT
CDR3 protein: CASGLQGANTEAFF

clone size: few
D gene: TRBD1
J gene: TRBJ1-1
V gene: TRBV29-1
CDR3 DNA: TGCAGCGGAGGACAGGGGTACACTGAAGCTTTCTTT
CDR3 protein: CSGGQGYTEAFF